The sequence of this T cell receptor beta chain was determined in a study of cytomegalovirus exposure and HLA in healthy donors. This PCR relied on a set of 60 Vbeta primers and 13 Jbeta primers. Assay used: immunoSEQ multiplex PCR; TCRdb lists only in-frame clones, some missing. The repertoire holds approximately 150,000 clones, with just under 75% as singletons. Source material: PBMCs. This receptor was taken from a woman between 18 and 29 years old in good health and CMV-seronegative.

CDR3 DNA: TGTGCCAGCAGCTATTTCGGGACAGGGGGTCGCAATGAGCAGTTCTTC. Protein: CASSYFGTGGRNEQFF. The chain combines TRBV5-5 with TRBJ2-1; 11 nucleotides line up with TRBD1. J lost 6 bases, V lost 3 bases, and 8 bases had no gene match. There are 16 residues in the CDR3. The germline CDR1 and CDR2 sequences are SGHKS and YYEKEE (reference sequence). Full variable domain (remainder filled in from reference TRBV5-5 and TRBJ2-1): DAGVTQSPTHLIKTRGQQVTLRCSPISGHKSVSWYQQVLGQGPQFIFQYYEKEERGRGNFPDRFSARQFPNYSSELNVNALLLGDSALYLCASSYFGTGGRNEQFFGPGTRLTVL.